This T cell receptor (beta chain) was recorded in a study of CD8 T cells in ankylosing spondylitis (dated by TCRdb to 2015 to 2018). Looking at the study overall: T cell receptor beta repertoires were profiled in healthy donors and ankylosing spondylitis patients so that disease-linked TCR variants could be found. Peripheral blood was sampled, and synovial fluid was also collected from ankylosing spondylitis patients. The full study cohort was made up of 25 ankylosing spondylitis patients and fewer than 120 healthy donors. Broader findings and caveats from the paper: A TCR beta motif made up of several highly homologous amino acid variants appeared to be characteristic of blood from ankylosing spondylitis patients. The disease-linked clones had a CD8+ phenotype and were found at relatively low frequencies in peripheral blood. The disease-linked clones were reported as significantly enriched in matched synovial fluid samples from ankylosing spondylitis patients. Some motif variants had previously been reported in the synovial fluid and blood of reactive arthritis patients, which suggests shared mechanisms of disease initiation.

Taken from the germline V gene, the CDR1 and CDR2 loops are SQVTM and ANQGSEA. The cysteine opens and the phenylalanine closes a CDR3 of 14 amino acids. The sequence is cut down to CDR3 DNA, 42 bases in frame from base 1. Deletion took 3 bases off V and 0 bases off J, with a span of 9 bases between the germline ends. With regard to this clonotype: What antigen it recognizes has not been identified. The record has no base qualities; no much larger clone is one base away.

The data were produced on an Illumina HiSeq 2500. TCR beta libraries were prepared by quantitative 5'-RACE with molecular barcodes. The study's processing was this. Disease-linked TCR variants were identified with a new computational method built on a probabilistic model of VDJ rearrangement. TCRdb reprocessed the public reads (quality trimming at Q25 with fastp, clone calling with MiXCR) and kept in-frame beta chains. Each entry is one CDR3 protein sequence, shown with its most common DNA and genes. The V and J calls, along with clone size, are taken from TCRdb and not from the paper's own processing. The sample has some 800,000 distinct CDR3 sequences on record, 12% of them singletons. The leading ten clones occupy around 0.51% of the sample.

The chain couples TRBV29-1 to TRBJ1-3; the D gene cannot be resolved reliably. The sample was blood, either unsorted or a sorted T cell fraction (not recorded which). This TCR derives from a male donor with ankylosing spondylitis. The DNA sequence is TGCAGCGTTGAGGGCAGACTCTCTGGAAACACCATATATTTT. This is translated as CSVEGRLSGNTIYF.